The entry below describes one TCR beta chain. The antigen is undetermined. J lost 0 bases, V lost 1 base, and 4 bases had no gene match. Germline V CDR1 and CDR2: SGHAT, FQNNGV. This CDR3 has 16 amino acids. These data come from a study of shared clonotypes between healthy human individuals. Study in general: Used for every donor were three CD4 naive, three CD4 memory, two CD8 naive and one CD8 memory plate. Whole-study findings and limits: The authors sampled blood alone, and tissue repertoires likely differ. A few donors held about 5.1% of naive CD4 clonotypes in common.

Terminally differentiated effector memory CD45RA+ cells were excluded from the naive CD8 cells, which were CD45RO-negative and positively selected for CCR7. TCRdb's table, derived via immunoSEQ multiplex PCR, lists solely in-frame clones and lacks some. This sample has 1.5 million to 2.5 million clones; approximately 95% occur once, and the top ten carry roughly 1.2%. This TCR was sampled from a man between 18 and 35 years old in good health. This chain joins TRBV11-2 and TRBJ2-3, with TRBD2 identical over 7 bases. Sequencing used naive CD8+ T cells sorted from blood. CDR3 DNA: TGTGCCAGCAGCTTAGGCCCCGGGGGGAGCACAGATACGCAGTATTTT. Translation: CASSLGPGGSTDTQYF.